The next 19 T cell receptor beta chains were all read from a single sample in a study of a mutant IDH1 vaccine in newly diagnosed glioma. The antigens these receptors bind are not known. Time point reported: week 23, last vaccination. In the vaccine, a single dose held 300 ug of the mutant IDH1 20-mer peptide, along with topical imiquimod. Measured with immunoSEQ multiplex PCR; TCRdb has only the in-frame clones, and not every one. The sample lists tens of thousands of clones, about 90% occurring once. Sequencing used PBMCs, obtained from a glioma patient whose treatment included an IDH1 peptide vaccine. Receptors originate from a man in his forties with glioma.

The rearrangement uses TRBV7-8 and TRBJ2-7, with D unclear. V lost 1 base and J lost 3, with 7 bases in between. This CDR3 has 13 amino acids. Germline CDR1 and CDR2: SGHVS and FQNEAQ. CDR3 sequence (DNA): TGTGCCAGCAGCTTAGAACTGAACTACGAGCAGTACTTC. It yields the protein CASSLELNYEQYF.

The CDR3 bases are TGTGCCACCAGCAGAGGACCCCCGGGACAGGCATCCTACGAGCAGTACTTC. Translating gives CATSRGPPGQASYEQYF. This chain connects TRBV15 to TRBJ2-7; TRBD1 agrees at 8 bases. Germline values: CDR1 LNHNV, CDR2 YYDKDF (reference sequence). This CDR3 has 17 residues. The ends lost 1 base at V and 1 base at J; junction bases unmatched: 9.

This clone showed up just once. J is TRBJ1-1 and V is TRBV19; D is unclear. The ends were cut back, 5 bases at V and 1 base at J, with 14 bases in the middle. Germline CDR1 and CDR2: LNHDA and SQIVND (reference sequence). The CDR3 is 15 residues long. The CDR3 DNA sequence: TGTGCCAGTAGTCCCGACAACAGACAGAACACTGAAGCTTTCTTT. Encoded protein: CASSPDNRQNTEAFF.

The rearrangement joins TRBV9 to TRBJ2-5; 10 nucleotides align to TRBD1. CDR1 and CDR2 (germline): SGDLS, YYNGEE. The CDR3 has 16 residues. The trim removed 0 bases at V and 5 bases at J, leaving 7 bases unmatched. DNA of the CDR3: TGTGCCAGCAGCGTAGGTGTGACAGGGGGCGGGGAGACCCAGTACTTC. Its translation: CASSVGVTGGGETQYF. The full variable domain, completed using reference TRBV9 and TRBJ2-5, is DSGVTQTPKHLITATGQRVTLRCSPRSGDLSVYWYQQSLDQGLQFLIQYYNGEERAKGNILERFSAQQFPDLHSELNLSSLELGDSALYFCASSVGVTGGGETQYFGPGTRLLVL.

CDR3 region: CASSQGGQLNEKLFF. The CDR3 DNA sequence: TGCGCCAGCAGTCAAGGAGGACAGTTAAATGAAAAACTGTTTTTT. This rearrangement joins TRBV23-1 to TRBJ1-4, with D perhaps matching TRBD1 (6 bases). TRBV23-1 has ORF status, its function being uncertain. CDR3 length: 15 residues. Trimming removed 2 bases from V and 5 bases from J, with 12 bases in between.

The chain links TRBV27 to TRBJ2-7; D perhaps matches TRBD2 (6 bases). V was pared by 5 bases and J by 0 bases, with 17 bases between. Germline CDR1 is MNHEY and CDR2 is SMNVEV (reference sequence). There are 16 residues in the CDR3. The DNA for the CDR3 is TGTGCCAGCAGTCCGATGATGCGGGGCCTCTCCTACGAGCAGTACTTC. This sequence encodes CASSPMMRGLSYEQYF.

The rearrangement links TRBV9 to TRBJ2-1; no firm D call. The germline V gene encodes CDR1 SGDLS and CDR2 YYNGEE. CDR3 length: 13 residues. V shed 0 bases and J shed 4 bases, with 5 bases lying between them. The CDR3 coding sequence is TGTGCCAGCAGCGTAGGGTCATACAATGAGCAGTTCTTC. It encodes CASSVGSYNEQFF.

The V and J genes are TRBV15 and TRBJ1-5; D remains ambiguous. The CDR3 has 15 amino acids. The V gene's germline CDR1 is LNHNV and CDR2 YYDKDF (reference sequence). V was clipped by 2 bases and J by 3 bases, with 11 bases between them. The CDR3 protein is CATSRNRLDNQPQHF. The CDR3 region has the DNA TGTGCCACCAGCAGAAATCGCCTGGACAATCAGCCCCAGCATTTT. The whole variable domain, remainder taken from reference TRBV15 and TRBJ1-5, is DAMVIQNPRYQVTQFGKPVTLSCSQTLNHNVMYWYQQKSSQAPKLLFHYYDKDFNNEADTPDNFQSRRPNTSFCFLDIRSPGLGDTAMYLCATSRNRLDNQPQHFGDGTRLSIL.

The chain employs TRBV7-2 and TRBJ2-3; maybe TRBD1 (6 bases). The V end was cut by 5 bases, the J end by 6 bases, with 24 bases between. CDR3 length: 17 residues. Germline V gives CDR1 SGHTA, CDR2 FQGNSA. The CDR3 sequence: CASSTLLRARRGDTQYF. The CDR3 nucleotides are TGTGCCAGCAGCACCTTACTCCGGGCCCGAAGGGGGGATACGCAGTATTTT.

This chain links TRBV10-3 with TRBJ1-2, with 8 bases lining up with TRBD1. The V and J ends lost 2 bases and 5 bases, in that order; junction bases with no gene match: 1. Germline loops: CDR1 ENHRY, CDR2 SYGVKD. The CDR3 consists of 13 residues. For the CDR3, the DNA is TGTGCCATCAGTGAGGACAGGGGATATGGCTACACCTTC. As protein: CAISEDRGYGYTF.

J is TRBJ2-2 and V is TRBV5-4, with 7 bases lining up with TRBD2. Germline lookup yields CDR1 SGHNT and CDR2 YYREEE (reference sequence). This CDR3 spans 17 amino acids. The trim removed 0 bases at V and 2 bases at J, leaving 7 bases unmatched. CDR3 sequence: CASSLVFSSGNTGELFF. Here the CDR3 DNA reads TGTGCCAGCAGCTTGGTCTTTTCTAGCGGAAACACCGGGGAGCTGTTTTTT.

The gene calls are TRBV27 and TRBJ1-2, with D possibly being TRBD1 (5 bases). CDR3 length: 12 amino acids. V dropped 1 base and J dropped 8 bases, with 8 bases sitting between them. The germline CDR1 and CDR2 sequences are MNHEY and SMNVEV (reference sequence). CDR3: CASSLLGVGYTF. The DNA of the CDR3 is TGTGCCAGCAGTTTATTGGGGGTGGGCTACACCTTC.

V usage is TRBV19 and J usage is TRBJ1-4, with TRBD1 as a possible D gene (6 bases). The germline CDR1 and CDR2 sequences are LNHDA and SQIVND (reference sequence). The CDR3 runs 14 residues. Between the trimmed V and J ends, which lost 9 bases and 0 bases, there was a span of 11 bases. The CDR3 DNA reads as TGTGCCAGGGTGGGGGCGGCAACTAATGAAAAACTGTTTTTT. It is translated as CARVGAATNEKLFF.

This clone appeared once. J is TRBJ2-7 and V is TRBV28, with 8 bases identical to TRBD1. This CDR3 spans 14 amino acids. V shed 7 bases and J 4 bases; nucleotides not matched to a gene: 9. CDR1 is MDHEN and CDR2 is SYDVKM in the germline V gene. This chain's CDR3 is CASNARQGRYEQYF. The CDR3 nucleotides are TGTGCCAGCAATGCTAGACAGGGGAGGTACGAGCAGTACTTC. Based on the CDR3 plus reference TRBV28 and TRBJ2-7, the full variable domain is DVKVTQSSRYLVKRTGEKVFLECVQDMDHENMFWYRQDPGLGLRLIYFSYDVKMKEKGDIPEGYSVSREKKERFSLILESASTNQTSMYLCASNARQGRYEQYFGPGTRLTVT.

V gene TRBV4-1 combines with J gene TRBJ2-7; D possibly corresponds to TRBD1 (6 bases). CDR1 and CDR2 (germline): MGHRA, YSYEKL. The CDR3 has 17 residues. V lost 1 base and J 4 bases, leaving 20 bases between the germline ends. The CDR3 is CASSQGGPRTALYEQYF. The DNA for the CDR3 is TGCGCCAGCAGCCAAGGGGGCCCGAGGACAGCTCTTTACGAGCAGTACTTC.

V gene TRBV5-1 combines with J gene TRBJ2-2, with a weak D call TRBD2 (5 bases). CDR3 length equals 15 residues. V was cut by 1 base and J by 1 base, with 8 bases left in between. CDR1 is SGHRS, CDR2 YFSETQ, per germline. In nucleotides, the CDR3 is TGCGCCAGCAGCTTGTCCGGGATGAACACCGGGGAGCTGTTTTTT. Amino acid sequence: CASSLSGMNTGELFF.

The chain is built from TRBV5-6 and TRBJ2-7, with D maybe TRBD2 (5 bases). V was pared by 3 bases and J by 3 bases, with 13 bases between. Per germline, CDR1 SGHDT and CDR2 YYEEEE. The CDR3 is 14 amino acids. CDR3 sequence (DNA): TGTGCCAGCAGCTATCCGGGGTCGAGCTACGAGCAGTACTTC. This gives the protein CASSYPGSSYEQYF.

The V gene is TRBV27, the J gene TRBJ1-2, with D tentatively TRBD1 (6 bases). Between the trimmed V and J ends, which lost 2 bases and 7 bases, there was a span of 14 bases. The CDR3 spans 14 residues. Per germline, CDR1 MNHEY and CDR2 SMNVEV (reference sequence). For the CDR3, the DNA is TGTGCCAGCAGTTTAGAAGGGGGGCGGGGTGGCTACACCTTC. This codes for CASSLEGGRGGYTF.

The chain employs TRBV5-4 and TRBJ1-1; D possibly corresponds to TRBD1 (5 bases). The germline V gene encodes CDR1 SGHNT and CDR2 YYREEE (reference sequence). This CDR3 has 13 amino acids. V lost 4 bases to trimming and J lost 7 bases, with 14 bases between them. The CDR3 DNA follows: TGTGCCAGCAGCCCCCAGGTTCAGGGTGAAGCTTTCTTT. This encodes CASSPQVQGEAFF.